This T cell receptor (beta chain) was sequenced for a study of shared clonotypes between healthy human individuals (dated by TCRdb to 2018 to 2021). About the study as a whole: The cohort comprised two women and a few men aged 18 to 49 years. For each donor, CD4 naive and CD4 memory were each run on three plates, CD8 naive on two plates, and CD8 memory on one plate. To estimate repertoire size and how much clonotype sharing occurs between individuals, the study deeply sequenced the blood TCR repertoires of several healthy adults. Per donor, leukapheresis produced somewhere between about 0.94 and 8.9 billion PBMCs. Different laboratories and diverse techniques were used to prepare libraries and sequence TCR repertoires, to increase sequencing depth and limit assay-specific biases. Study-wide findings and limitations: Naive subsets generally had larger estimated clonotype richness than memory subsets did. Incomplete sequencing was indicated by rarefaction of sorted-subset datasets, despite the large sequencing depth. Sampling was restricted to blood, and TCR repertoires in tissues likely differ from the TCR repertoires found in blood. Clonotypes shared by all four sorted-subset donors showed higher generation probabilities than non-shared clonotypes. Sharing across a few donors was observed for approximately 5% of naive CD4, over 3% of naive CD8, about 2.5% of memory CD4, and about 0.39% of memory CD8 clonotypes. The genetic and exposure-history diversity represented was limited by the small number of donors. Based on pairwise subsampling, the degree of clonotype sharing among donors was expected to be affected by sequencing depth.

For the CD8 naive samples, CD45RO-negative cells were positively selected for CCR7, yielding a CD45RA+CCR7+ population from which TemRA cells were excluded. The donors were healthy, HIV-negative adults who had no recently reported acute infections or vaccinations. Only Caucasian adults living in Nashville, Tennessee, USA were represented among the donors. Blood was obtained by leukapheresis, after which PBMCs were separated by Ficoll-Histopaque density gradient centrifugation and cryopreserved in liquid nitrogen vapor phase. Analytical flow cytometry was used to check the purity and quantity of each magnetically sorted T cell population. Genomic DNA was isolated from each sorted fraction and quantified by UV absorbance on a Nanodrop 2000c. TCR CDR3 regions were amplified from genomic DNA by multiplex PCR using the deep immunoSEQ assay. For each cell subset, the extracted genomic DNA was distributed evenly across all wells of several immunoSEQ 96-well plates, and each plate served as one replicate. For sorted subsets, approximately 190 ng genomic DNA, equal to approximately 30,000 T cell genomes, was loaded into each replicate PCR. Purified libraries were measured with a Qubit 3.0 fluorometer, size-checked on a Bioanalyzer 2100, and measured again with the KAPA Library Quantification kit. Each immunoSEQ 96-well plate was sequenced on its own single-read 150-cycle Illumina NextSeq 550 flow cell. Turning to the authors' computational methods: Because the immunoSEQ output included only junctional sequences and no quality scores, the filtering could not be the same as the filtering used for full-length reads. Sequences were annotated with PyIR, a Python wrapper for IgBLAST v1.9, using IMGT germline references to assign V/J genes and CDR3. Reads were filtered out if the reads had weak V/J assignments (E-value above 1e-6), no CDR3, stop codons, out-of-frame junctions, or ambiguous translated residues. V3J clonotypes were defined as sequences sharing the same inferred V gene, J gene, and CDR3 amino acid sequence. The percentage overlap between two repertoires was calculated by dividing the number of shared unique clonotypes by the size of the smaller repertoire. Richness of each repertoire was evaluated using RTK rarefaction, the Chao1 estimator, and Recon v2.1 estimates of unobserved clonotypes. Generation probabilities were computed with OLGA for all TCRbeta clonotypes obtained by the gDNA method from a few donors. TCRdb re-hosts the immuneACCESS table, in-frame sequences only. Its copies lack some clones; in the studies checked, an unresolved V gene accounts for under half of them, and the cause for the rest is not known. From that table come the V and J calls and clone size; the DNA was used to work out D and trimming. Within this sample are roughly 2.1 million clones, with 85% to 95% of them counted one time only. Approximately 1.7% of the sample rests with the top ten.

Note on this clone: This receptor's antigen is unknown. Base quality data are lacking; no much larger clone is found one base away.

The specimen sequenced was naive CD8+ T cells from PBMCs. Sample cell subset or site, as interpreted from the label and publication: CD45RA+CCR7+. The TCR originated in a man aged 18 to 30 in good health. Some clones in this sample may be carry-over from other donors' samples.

The DNA is TGCAGCAGCGGGACTAGCGGGAGGCACGAGCAGTACTTC. It is translated as CSSGTSGRHEQYF. The sequence links TRBV29-1 to TRBJ2-7, with 15 bases matching TRBD2. Looking up the germline V gene yields CDR1 SQVTM and CDR2 ANQGSEA. Counted from cysteine to phenylalanine, this CDR3 has 13 amino acids. Just CDR3 DNA is preserved here, 39 bases in frame from base 1. V is pruned by 8 bases and J by 5 bases, leaving 4 bases of the junction without a gene match.